This T cell receptor (beta chain) was captured in a study of Graves' ophthalmopathy and Graves' hyperthyroidism. Amplification from RNA transcripts yielded the TCR beta CDR3 regions. The first round was an RT-PCR with HTBI primers, and the second round was a multiplex PCR. MiXCR was run by TCRdb on the multiplex PCR reads, yielding one entry per CDR3 protein. The sample records about 500,000 distinct CDR3 sequences, approximately 14% being singletons. This clonotype came up many times. No antigen is known for it. For donors with ophthalmopathy, the disease showed moderate-to-severe activity, reached CAS ≥3 and NOSPECS ≥4, and had lasted under 3 months. It was from under 13 ml of fresh peripheral blood that the PBMCs came. Points from the study as a whole: A majority of expanded thyroid clonotypes exceeding 0.001 frequency were likewise present in blood.

Germline CDR1 is SNHLY and CDR2 is FYNNEI. V was shortened by 3 bases and J by 4 bases, with 9 bases between the two germline ends. The CDR3 loop spans 13 amino acids. V gene TRBV2 combines with J gene TRBJ2-5, with D perhaps assigned TRBD1 or TRBD2 (5 bases each). The receptor was isolated from a young woman with Graves' ophthalmopathy. The sequenced material came from blood. CDR3 nucleotides: TGTGCCAGCAGTGACACGGGGCTAGAGACCCAGTACTTC. Amino acid sequence: CASSDTGLETQYF.